The TCR beta chain under discussion was sequenced for a study of siplizumab effects on memory and regulatory T cells. Study results and limitations: Some alloreactive sequences were traceable to unstimulated CD4+ memory cells, and siplizumab significantly reduced them. With siplizumab, mappable alloreactive CD4+ clones averaged approximately 70% Treg-derived, versus 25% to 30% in controls.

This table comes from immunoSEQ multiplex PCR, and its TCRdb copy is limited to in-frame clones, with some not included. The sample has about 68,000 clones, approximately 93% seen once; the top ten hold roughly 5.2%. Germline V gene lookup returns CDR1 SEHNR and CDR2 FQNEAQ (reference sequence). J was trimmed by 6 bases and V by 5 bases; bases with no gene match: 9. CDR3 length equals 14 residues. Regarding this clone: Antigen unknown.

Material for sequencing was CD8+ T cells sorted from blood. This clonotype was sampled from a human donor in good health. V usage is TRBV7-9 and J usage is TRBJ2-7; the match to TRBD2 covers 8 bases. The CDR3: CASSTTRGGPEQYF. In DNA, the CDR3 is TGTGCCAGCAGCACTACCCGGGGGGGGCCCGAGCAGTACTTC.